What follows are 16 T cell receptor beta chains derived from one specimen sequenced in a study of metastatic and nonmetastatic thyroid tumors. Patients underwent thyroid surgery, and none had received any treatment before it. With MiXCR, TCRdb reprocessed the PCR reads. The sample gives about 13,000 clones, about 34% of which show up once; over 9.5% is in the top ten. Material for sequencing was tumor tissue. Receptors were obtained from a male donor with papillary thyroid cancer or a benign thyroid nodule (not recorded which). Some clones in this sample may be carry-over from other donors' samples.

This clone turned up a few times. The chain couples TRBV12-3 or TRBV12-4 to TRBJ2-3; 11 bases agree with TRBD1. CDR3 length: 14 amino acids. The V segment lost 6 bases and the J segment 5 bases; nucleotides outside the gene matches: 4. The CDR3 coding sequence is TGTGCCAGCAGCCGGGACAGGGGGAGAGATACGCAGTATTTT. This encodes CASSRDRGRDTQYF.

In its sample, this clone was seen a few times. The genes are TRBV6-1 and TRBJ1-2, with D tentatively TRBD1 (5 bases). Germline V gives CDR1 MNHNS, CDR2 SASEGT. This CDR3 has 15 residues. Trimming shortened V by 5 bases and J by 4 bases, and 17 bases separated the two germline ends. The CDR3 loop is CASSPASTAGYGYTF. In nucleotides, the CDR3 is TGTGCCAGCAGTCCAGCGTCGACAGCGGGCTATGGCTACACCTTC.

This sequence joins TRBV20-1 and TRBJ1-2; no clear D. Trimming took off 3 bases at V and 6 bases at J, with 17 bases between the two ends. Germline values: CDR1 DFQATT, CDR2 SNEGSKA (reference sequence). The CDR3 sequence is 14 residues long. The CDR3 DNA follows: TGCAGTGCTAGGGACCCCCTGGCCTACCATGGCTACACCTTC. It is translated as CSARDPLAYHGYTF.

This clone was observed at least ten times. The chain carries TRBV20-1 and TRBJ2-3, with D tentatively TRBD2 (5 bases). The CDR3 contains 13 residues. CDR1 DFQATT and CDR2 SNEGSKA come from the germline V gene (reference sequence). V gave up 2 bases and J gave up 2 bases, with 8 bases separating them. CDR3 coding DNA: TGCAGTGCTAGAAGGACTGTCACAGATACGCAGTATTTT. As protein: CSARRTVTDTQYF.

J is TRBJ2-4 and V is TRBV11-2, with 7 positions matching TRBD2. Germline CDR1 is SGHAT and CDR2 is FQNNGV. V trimming: 2 bases; J trimming: 1 base; junction bases outside the gene matches: 20. The CDR3 totals 21 residues. CDR3 region: CASSLSDPGRLLGGAKNIQYF. In DNA form, the CDR3 reads TGTGCCAGCAGCTTATCTGATCCCGGAAGGTTGTTGGGAGGGGCCAAAAACATTCAGTACTTC.

This clone turned up a few times. The rearrangement joins TRBV6-1 to TRBJ1-3, with D perhaps TRBD1 (6 bases). The V end was cut by 6 bases, the J end by 0 bases, with 9 bases between. This CDR3 region has 14 residues. Germline assignment: CDR1 MNHNS and CDR2 SASEGT. The DNA for the CDR3 is TGTGCCAGCAGGAGGGACAACTCTGGAAACACCATATATTTT. The encoded protein is CASRRDNSGNTIYF.

This clone has only one observation. This chain links TRBV5-1 with TRBJ1-2; D is uncertain. The V gene's germline CDR1 is SGHRS and CDR2 YFSETQ. V was trimmed by 0 bases and J by 3 bases, leaving 6 bases between them. The CDR3 is 13 residues long. The CDR3 loop reads CASSLGEDYGYTF. DNA of the CDR3: TGCGCCAGCAGCTTGGGCGAAGACTATGGCTACACCTTC. Full variable domain (remainder filled in from reference TRBV5-1 and TRBJ1-2): KAGVTQTPRYLIKTRGQQVTLSCSPISGHRSVSWYQQTPGQGLQFLFEYFSETQRNKGNFPGRFSGRQFSNSRSEMNVSTLELGDSALYLCASSLGEDYGYTFGSGTRLTVV.

The sample holds a few counts of this clone. The junction shows a germline mismatch at one end, possibly a read error. This chain connects TRBV6-2 or TRBV6-3 to TRBJ1-5; D is unresolved. CDR1 and CDR2 from the germline V gene are MNHEY and SVGEGT. CDR3 length: 13 amino acids. The CDR3 is CASSLYSNHPQHF. DNA of the CDR3: TGTGCCAGCTCGTTGTATAGCAATCATCCCCAGCATTTT.

This clone was counted a few times. Possible read error: a much larger clone is one base away. CDR3 DNA sequence: TGCGCCAGCAGTGAACACAACTACGAGCAGTACTTC. Its translation is CASSEHNYEQYF. This chain joins TRBV2 and TRBJ2-7, with D unresolved. The CDR3 loop spans 12 amino acids. CDR1 SNHLY and CDR2 FYNNEI come from the germline V gene.

V is TRBV28 and J is TRBJ1-1; weak D call: TRBD1 (5 bases). In germline, CDR1 is MDHEN, CDR2 SYDVKM. V was cut by 7 bases and J by 4 bases, with 16 bases left in between. CDR3 length: 14 residues. For the CDR3, the DNA is TGTGCCAGCACCCCTGGGGGGGGAAGCACTGAAGCTTTCTTT. Residues: CASTPGGGSTEAFF.

Concerning this clone: A much larger clone lies one base from this, so it may be a read error. J is TRBJ1-1 and V is TRBV7-9; tentative D call: TRBD1 (5 bases). The germline CDR1 and CDR2 sequences are SEHNR and FQNEAQ (reference sequence). CDR3 length: 14 residues. Trimming removed 4 bases from V and 4 bases from J, with 13 bases in between. CDR3 DNA sequence: TGTGCCAGCAGCTGGCAGGGTGGGTCCACTGAAGCTTTCTTT. This gives the protein CASSWQGGSTEAFF. Supplemented by reference TRBV7-9 and TRBJ1-1, the full variable domain reads DTGVSQNPRHKITKRGQNVTFRCDPISEHNRLYWYRQTLGQGPEFLTYFQNEAQLEKSRLLSDRFSAERPKGSFSTLEIQRTEQGDSAMYLCASSWQGGSTEAFFGQGTRLTVV.

This clone was detected a few times. The chain carries TRBV27 and TRBJ2-2; D call uncertain. Germline V gives CDR1 MNHEY, CDR2 SMNVEV (reference sequence). The CDR3 is made up of 12 amino acids. V was clipped by 2 bases and J by 7 bases, with 5 bases between them. This CDR3 is CASSLLGGELFF. The CDR3 DNA is TGTGCCAGCAGTTTACTGGGCGGGGAGCTGTTTTTT.

The rearrangement links TRBV7-6 to TRBJ2-5, with unresolved D. This CDR3 spans 12 amino acids. CDR1 and CDR2 (germline): SGHVS, FNYEAQ. Trimming removed 0 bases at V and 1 base at J, with 0 bases between. The CDR3 sequence is CASSLAQETQYF. The CDR3 DNA sequence: TGTGCCAGCAGCTTAGCCCAAGAGACCCAGTACTTC.

The sample holds a few counts of this clone. V and J are TRBV20-1 and TRBJ1-2, with D uncertain. The V end was cut by 3 bases, the J end by 3 bases, with 11 bases between. The CDR3 runs to 13 residues. Germline values: CDR1 DFQATT, CDR2 SNEGSKA (reference sequence). In DNA, the CDR3 is TGCAGTGCTAGTAACCCGGCGGACTATGGCTACACCTTC. Translated, it gives CSASNPADYGYTF.

The chain employs TRBV20-1 and TRBJ2-1; 9 positions match TRBD2. The trim removed 0 bases at V and 6 bases at J, leaving 6 bases unmatched. Germline-derived CDR1 and CDR2 are DFQATT and SNEGSKA (reference sequence). This CDR3 comprises 15 residues. In DNA, the CDR3 is TGCAGTGCTAGAGATCCTCGGCGGGGGGGCAATGAGCAGTTCTTC. Its translation: CSARDPRRGGNEQFF.

This clone appeared a single time. The chain is built from TRBV20-1 and TRBJ2-1; 12 positions match TRBD2. The CDR3 spans 14 residues. V gave up 0 bases and J gave up 10 bases; unmatched junction bases: 4. Germline V gene sequence: CDR1 DFQATT, CDR2 SNEGSKA (reference sequence). The CDR3 bases are TGCAGTGCTAGAGATCGAGGGACTAGCGGGGAGCAGTTCTTC. Residues: CSARDRGTSGEQFF.